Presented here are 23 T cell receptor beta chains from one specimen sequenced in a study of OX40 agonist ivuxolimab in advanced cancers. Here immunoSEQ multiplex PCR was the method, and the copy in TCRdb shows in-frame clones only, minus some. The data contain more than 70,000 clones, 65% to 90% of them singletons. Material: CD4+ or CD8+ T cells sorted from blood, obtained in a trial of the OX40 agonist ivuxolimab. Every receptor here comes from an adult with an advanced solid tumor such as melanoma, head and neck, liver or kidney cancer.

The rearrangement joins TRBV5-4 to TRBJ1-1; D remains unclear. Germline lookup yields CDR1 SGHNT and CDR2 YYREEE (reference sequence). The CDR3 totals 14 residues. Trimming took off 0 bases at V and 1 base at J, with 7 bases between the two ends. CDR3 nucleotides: TGTGCCAGCAGCTTGGACAGCTCGAACACTGAAGCTTTCTTT. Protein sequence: CASSLDSSNTEAFF. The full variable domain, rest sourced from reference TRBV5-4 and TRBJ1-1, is ETGVTQSPTHLIKTRGQQVTLRCSSQSGHNTVSWYQQALGQGPQFIFQYYREEENGRGNFPPRFSGLQFPNYSSELNVNALELDDSALYLCASSLDSSNTEAFFGQGTRLTVV.

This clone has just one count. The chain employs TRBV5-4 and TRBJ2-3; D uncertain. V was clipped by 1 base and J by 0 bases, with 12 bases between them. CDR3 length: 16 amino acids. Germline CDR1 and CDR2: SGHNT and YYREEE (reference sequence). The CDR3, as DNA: TGTGCCAGCAGCTTGAAGTGGGCCACCAGCACAGATACGCAGTATTTT. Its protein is CASSLKWATSTDTQYF. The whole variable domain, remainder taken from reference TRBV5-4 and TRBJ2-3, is ETGVTQSPTHLIKTRGQQVTLRCSSQSGHNTVSWYQQALGQGPQFIFQYYREEENGRGNFPPRFSGLQFPNYSSELNVNALELDDSALYLCASSLKWATSTDTQYFGPGTRLTVL.

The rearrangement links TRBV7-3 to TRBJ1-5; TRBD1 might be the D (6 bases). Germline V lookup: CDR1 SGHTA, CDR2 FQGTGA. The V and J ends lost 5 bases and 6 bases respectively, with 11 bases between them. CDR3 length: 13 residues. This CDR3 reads CASSQGHSQPQHF. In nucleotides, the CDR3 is TGTGCCAGCAGCCAGGGGCACAGTCAGCCCCAGCATTTT.

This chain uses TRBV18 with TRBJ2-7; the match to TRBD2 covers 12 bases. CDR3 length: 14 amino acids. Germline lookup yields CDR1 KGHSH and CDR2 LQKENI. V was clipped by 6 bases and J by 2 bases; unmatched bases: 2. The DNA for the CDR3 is TGTGCCAGCTCTCCTAGCGGGGGGGCCTACGAGCAGTACTTC. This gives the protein CASSPSGGAYEQYF.

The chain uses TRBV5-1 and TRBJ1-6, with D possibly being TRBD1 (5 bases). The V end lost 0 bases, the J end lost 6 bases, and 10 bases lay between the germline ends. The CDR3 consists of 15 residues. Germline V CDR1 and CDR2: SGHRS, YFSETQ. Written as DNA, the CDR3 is TGCGCCAGCAGCTTGGGACAGATAAGTAATTCACCCCTCCACTTT. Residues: CASSLGQISNSPLHF.

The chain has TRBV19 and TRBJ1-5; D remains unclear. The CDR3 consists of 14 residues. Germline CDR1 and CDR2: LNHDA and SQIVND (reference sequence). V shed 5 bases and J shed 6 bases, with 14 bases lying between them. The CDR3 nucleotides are TGTGCCAGTAGTTTCGCAGGATGGGGTCAGCCCCAGCATTTT. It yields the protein CASSFAGWGQPQHF.

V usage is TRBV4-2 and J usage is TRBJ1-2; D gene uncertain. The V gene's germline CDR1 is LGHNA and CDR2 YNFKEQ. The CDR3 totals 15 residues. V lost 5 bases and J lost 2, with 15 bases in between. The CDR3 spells CASSLDKITNYGYTF. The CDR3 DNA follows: TGTGCCAGCAGCTTGGATAAGATCACGAACTATGGCTACACCTTC.

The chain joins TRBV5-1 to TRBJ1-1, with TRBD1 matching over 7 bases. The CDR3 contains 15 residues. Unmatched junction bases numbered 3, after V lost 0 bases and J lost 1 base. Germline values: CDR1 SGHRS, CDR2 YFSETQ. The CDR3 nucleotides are TGCGCCAGCAGCTTGGAGGGACAGCCGAACACTGAAGCTTTCTTT. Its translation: CASSLEGQPNTEAFF.

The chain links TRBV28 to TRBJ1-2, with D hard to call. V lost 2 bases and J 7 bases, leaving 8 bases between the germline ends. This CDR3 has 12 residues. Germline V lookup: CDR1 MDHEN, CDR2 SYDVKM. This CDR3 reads CASSLAGIGYTF. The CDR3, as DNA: TGTGCCAGCAGTTTAGCGGGGATTGGCTACACCTTC.

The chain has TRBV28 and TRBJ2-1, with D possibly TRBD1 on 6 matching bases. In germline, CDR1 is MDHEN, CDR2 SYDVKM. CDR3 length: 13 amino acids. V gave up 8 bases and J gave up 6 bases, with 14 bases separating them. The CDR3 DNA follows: TGTGCCAGCTACAACAGGGTCGGCAATGAGCAGTTCTTC. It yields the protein CASYNRVGNEQFF. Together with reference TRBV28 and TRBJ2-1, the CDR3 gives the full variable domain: DVKVTQSSRYLVKRTGEKVFLECVQDMDHENMFWYRQDPGLGLRLIYFSYDVKMKEKGDIPEGYSVSREKKERFSLILESASTNQTSMYLCASYNRVGNEQFFGPGTRLTVL.

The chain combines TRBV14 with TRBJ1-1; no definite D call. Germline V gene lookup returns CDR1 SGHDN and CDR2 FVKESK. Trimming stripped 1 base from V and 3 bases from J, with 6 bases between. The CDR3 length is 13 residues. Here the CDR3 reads CASSQGVYTEAFF. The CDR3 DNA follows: TGTGCCAGCAGCCAAGGGGTCTACACTGAAGCTTTCTTT. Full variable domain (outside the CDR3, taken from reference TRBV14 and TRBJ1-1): EAGVTQFPSHSVIEKGQTVTLRCDPISGHDNLYWYRRVMGKEIKFLLHFVKESKQDESGMPNNRFLAERTGGTYSTLKVQPAELEDSGVYFCASSQGVYTEAFFGQGTRLTVV.

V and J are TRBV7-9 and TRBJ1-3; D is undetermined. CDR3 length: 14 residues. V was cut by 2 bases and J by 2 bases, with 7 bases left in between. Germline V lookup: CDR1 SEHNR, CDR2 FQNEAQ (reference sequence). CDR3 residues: CASSLTMAGNTIYF. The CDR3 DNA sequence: TGTGCCAGCAGCTTAACGATGGCTGGAAACACCATATATTTT.

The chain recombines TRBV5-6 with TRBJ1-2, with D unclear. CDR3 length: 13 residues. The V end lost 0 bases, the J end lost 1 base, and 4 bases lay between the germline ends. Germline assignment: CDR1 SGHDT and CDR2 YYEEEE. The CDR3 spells CASSLGINYGYTF. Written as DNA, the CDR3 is TGTGCCAGCAGCTTGGGAATTAACTATGGCTACACCTTC.

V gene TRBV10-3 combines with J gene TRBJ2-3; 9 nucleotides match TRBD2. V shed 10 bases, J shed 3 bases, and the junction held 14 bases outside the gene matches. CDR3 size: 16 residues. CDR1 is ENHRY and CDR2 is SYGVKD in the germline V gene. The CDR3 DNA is TGTGCCACCACGGTAGCGGCGGGGGGGCCAACAGATACGCAGTATTTT. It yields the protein CATTVAAGGPTDTQYF.

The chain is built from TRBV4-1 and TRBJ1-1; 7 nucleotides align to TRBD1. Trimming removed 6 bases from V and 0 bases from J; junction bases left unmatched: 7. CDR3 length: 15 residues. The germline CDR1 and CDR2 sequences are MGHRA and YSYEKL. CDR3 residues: CASRNNRGVNTEAFF. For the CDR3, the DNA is TGCGCCAGCAGGAATAACAGGGGCGTGAACACTGAAGCTTTCTTT.

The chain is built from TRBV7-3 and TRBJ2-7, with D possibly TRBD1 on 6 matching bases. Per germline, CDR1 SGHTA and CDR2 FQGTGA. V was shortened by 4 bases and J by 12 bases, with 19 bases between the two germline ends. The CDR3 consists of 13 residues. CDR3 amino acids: CASSSYPGELMYF. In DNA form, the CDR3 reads TGTGCCAGCAGCTCCTATCCAGGGGAATTGATGTACTTC.

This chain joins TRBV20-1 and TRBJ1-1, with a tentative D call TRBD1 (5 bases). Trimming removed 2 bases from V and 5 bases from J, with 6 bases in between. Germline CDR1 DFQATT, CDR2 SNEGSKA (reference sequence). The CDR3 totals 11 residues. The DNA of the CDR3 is TGCAGTGCTAGACGACAGACTGAAGCTTTCTTT. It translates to CSARRQTEAFF.

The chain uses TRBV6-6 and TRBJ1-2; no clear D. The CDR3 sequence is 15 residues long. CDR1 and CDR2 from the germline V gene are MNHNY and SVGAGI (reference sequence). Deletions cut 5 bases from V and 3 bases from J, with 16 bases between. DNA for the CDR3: TGTGCCAGCAGTCCAGATCGATTTGGGGACTATGGCTACACCTTC. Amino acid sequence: CASSPDRFGDYGYTF.

CDR3 nucleotide sequence: TGTGCCAGCTCACCAGACCCTGGGGCAGGGGCGACTGAAGCTTTCTTT. Protein: CASSPDPGAGATEAFF. This chain connects TRBV18 to TRBJ1-1; tentative D call: TRBD1 (6 bases). Trimming took 2 bases from V and 5 from J, leaving 18 bases between them. Germline CDR1 is KGHSH and CDR2 is LQKENI. The CDR3 has 16 amino acids.

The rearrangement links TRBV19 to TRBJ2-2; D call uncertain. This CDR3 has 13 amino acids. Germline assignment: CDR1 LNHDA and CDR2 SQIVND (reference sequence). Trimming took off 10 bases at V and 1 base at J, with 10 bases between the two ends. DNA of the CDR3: TGTGCCACGCAACCACTGAACACCGGGGAGCTGTTTTTT. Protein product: CATQPLNTGELFF.

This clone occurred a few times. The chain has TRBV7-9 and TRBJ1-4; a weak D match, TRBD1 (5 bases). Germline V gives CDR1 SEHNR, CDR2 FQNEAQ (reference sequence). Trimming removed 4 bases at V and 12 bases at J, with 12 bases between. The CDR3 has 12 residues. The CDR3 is CASSSPQGELFF. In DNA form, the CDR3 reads TGTGCCAGCAGCTCCCCCCAGGGTGAACTGTTTTTT.

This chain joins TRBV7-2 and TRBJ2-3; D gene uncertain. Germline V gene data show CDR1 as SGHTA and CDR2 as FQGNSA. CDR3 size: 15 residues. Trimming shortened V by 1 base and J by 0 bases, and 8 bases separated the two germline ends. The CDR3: CASSLVFASTDTQYF. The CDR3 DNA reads TGTGCCAGCAGCTTAGTGTTTGCTAGCACAGATACGCAGTATTTT. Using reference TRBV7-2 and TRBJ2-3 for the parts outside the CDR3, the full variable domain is GAGVSQSPSNKVTEKGKDVELRCDPISGHTALYWYRQSLGQGLEFLIYFQGNSAPDKSGLPSDRFSAERTGGSVSTLTIQRTQQEDSAVYLCASSLVFASTDTQYFGPGTRLTVL.

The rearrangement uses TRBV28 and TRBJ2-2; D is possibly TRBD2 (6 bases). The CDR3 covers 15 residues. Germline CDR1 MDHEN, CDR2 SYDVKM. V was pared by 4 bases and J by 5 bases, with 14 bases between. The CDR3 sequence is CASSWPSGRTGELFF. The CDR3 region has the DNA TGTGCCAGCAGTTGGCCCAGCGGGCGGACCGGGGAGCTGTTTTTT.